Listed here is a single T cell receptor beta chain. Original processing notes: Sequence data from immunoSEQ were junction-only and lacked quality scores; consequently, filtering differed. The assay was immunoSEQ multiplex PCR, and TCRdb's table has in-frame clones only and misses some. That table supplies the V and J calls and clone size; D and trimming were determined from the DNA. Counted here are just over 2,000,000 clones, 85% to 95% occurring once; the ten biggest clones make up under 0.15%. This specimen belongs to a study of shared clonotypes between healthy human individuals. Material for sequencing was naive CD4+ T cells sorted from blood. Described subset: CD45RA+ positively selected. The TCR comes from a man aged 18 to 29 in good health.

The CDR3 protein is CASSYSSGGEETQYF. For the CDR3, the DNA is TGTGCCAGCAGTTACTCATCAGGGGGCGAAGAGACCCAGTACTTC. The V gene is TRBV6-5, the J gene TRBJ2-5; TRBD1 matches 8 bases. Losses at the gene ends were 0 bases for V and 3 bases for J; bases not matched to a gene: 3. Germline CDR1 is MNHEY and CDR2 is SVGAGI. This CDR3 has 15 amino acids.